This T cell receptor beta chain was obtained from a study of metastatic and nonmetastatic thyroid tumors. About the study: A comparison of repertoires was made across blood and tumor or nodule tissue from malignant and benign thyroid patients. Study results and caveats: Malignant thyroid tumors reportedly exceeded benign nodules significantly in TCR beta diversity, with the difference appearing in blood and tumor.

CDR1 and CDR2 from the germline V gene are MNHNS and SASEGT. The CDR3 extends over 12 amino acids. Trimming took off 3 bases at V and 7 bases at J, with 9 bases between the two ends. No patient received treatment before thyroid surgery. This clone was observed a few times. Its antigen remains unknown. As processed by the authors: It was from CDR3 differences across clinicopathological groups that a distant-metastasis classifier for papillary thyroid cancer was built. TCRdb reprocessed the PCR reads using MiXCR. Clone size and V and J calls follow TCRdb, not the original study. This table has about 11,000 clones, about 37% appearing once.

The chain employs TRBV6-1 and TRBJ1-1, with D perhaps matching TRBD1 (5 bases). The clonotype was recovered from a female donor with papillary thyroid cancer or a benign thyroid nodule (not recorded which). Some clones in this sample may be carry-over from other donors' samples. The source material was tumor tissue. CDR3 DNA: TGTGCCAGCAGTGACCTGGGGGGTGAAGCTTTCTTT. Protein sequence: CASSDLGGEAFF.